This T cell receptor beta chain came from a study of T cell responses to AZD1222 COVID-19 vaccine. Data came from immunoSEQ multiplex PCR; TCRdb stores just in-frame clones and leaves some out. Altogether some 150,000 clones are present, 70% to 90% being singletons, with the ten largest covering about 5.5%. This clone was picked up one time. Its antigen is unidentified. Overall study results and limits: Donors, mostly white British, included more females; clonal diversity was possibly underestimated.

In germline, CDR1 is SGHRS, CDR2 YFSETQ. The CDR3 totals 16 residues. V lost 3 bases, J lost 4 bases, and 10 bases stayed unmatched. The chain combines TRBV5-1 with TRBJ2-5; 9 nucleotides match TRBD1. The clonotype was recovered from an adult in good health. The sequences come from peripheral blood, collected on day 0 of MenACWY control vaccination. The CDR3 bases are TGCGCCAGCAGCTCAACGGGACAGGGCAGTAGAGAGACCCAGTACTTC. It yields the protein CASSSTGQGSRETQYF.